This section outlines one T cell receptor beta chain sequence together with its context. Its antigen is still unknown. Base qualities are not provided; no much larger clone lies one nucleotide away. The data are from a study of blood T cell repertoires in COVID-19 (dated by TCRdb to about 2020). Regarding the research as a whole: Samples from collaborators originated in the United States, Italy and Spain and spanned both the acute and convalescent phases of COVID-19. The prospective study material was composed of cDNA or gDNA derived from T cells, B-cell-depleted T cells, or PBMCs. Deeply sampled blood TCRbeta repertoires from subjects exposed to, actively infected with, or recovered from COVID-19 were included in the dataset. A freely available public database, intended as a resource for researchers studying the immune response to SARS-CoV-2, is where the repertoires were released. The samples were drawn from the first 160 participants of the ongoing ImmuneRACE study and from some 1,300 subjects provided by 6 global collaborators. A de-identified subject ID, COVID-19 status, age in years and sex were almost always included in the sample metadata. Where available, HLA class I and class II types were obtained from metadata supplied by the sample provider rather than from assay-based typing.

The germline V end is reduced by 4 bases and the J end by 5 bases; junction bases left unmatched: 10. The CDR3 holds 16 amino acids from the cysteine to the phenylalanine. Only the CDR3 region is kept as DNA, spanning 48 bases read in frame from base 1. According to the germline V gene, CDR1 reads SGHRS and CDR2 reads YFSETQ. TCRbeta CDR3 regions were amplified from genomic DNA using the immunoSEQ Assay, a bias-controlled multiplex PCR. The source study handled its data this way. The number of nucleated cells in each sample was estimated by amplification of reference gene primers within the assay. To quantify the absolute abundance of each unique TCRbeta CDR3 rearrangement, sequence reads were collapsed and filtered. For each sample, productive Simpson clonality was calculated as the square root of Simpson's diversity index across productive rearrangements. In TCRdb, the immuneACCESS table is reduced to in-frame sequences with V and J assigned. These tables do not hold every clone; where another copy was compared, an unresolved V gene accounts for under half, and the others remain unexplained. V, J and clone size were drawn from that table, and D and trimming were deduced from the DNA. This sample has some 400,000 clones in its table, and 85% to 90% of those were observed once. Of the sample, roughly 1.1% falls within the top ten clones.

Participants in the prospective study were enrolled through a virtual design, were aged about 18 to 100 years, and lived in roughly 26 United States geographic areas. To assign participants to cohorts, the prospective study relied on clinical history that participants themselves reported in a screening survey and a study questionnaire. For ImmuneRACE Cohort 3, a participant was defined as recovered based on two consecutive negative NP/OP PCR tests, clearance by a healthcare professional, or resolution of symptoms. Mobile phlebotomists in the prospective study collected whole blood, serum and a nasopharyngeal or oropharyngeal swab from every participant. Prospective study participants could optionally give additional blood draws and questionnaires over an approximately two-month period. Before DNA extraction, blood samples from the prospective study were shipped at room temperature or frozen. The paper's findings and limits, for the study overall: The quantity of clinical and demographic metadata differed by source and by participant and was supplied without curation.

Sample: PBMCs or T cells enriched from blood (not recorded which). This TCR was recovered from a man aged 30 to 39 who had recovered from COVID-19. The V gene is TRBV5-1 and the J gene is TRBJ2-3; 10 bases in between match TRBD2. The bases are TGCGCCAGCAGCGTTCTAGCGGGAGCTGGGGTAGATACGCAGTATTTT. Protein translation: CASSVLAGAGVDTQYF.